This T cell receptor beta chain derives from a study of CD8 T cells in Susac syndrome (dated by TCRdb to the late 2010s). Regarding the complete study: Repertoire sequencing was used to test whether CD8+ T cell activation and differentiation in Susac syndrome was antigen driven. CD8+ T cell repertoire clonality was compared between eleven to twelve healthy donors, approximately 14 Susac syndrome patients and approximately 15 multiple sclerosis patients.

As regards this clonotype: What antigen it recognizes has not been identified. Base quality data are lacking; no much larger clone is found one base away.

From its cysteine to its phenylalanine, the CDR3 spans 16 amino acids. Only CDR3 DNA remains: 48 bases, in frame from the first base. Ends trimmed: V by 2 bases, J by 1 base; bases unmatched to a gene: 5. Looking up the germline V gene yields CDR1 ENHRY and CDR2 SYGVKD. Here is what the overall study found, with its caveats: The number of individuals in the TCR sequencing and HLA analysis was acknowledged as relatively small.

Peripheral blood CD8+ and CD4+ T cells from healthy donors, Susac syndrome patients and multiple sclerosis patients were profiled using high-throughput TCR beta sequencing. Multiple sclerosis controls were treatment-naive patients with stable or active relapsing-remitting disease fulfilling revised McDonald criteria. Bulk CD8+ and CD4+ T cells were purified by magnetic negative isolation, while CD8+ TEMRA cells were enriched using FACS. Blood was collected in EDTA tubes and processed within 24 hours, with PBMCs isolated through density gradient centrifugation. PBMCs intended for TCR sequencing were frozen in liquid nitrogen and were later thawed in a 37 degrees C water bath. A purity of at least 90% was achieved for sorted or isolated CD4+, CD8+ and CD8+ TEMRA cells. RNA was extracted using the RNeasy kit, and about 0.5 to 1 microgram was reverse transcribed with random hexamers. TCR beta CDR3 regions were amplified with the immunoSEQ multiplex PCR assay covering 54 Vbeta and 13 Jbeta segments. Bias from PCR amplification was corrected by using a synthetic template baseline for primer optimization and for computational correction. The source study handled its data this way. Reads were annotated to V, D and J genes according to IMGT and were analyzed with immunoSEQ Analyzer, with only productive sequences retained. To calculate clonality, Shannon entropy was normalized by log2 of the number of productive unique sequences and then subtracted from one. Public and private clones were assessed among the 100 most prevalent clones of each patient and control. A clone was defined as Susac-specific if it was absent from the healthy and MS cohorts, from some 1,100 published viral clones and from other ImmuneACCESS disease sequences. TCRdb trimmed the raw reads at Q25, called clones with MiXCR and kept productive beta chains. Each CDR3 protein appears once, grouped with its most common genes and DNA. These V and J calls derive from TCRdb rather than the authors' analysis. The sample table shows roughly 400,000 distinct CDR3 sequences, and more than 80% are seen once. The ten top clones hold 0.12% of the sample.

Sequences were obtained from CD8+ T cells from PBMCs. The sequence links TRBV10-3 to TRBJ2-7, with 10 middle bases fitting TRBD2. The receptor comes from a human donor with multiple sclerosis. The CDR3 region: CAISEPQTSGSYEQYF. The DNA reads TGTGCCATCAGTGAGCCTCAGACTAGCGGGTCCTACGAGCAGTACTTC.